This TCR beta chain emerged from a study of cytomegalovirus exposure and HLA in healthy donors. CDR1 is SGHRS and CDR2 is YFSETQ in the germline V gene. The CDR3 has 14 amino acids. General study points: Per a later analysis, HLA-associated TCR beta chains showed more clonal expansion than other, equally common TCR beta chains. CMV serostatus was the only recorded immune exposure for donors.

As for this clone: No antigen is known for it.

The PCR made use of 60 Vbeta and 13 Jbeta primers. Libraries were prepared by immunoSEQ multiplex PCR; TCRdb keeps only in-frame clonotypes and omits some of them. The table shows 210,000 or so clones, with roughly 83% occurring only once. The sequenced sample consisted of PBMCs. The TCR sequence derives from a boy aged 2 to 10 in good health and CMV-seronegative. This chain links TRBV5-1 with TRBJ2-5; a weak D match, TRBD2 (7 bases). The DNA end is a closer match to TRBJ2-7, so the J assignment may be wrong. The CDR3 is CASSWQRDTYEQYF. In DNA form, the CDR3 reads TGCGCCAGCAGCTGGCAGCGGGACACCTACGAGCAGTACTTC.